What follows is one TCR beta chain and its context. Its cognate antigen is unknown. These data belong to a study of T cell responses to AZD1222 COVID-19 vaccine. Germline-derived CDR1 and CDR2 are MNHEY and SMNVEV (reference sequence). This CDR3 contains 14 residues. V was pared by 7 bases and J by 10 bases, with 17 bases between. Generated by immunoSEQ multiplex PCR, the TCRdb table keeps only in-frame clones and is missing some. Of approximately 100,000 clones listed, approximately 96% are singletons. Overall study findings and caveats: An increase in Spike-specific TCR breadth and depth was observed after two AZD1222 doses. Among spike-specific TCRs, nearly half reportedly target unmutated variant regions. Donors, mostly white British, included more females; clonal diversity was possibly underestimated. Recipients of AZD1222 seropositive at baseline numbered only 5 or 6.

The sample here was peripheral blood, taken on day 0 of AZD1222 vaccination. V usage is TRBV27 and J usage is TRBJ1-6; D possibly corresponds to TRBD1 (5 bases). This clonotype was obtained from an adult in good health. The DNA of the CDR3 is TGTGCCAGCAAGGTGGCAGGGAAGGGGTCACCCCTCCACTTT. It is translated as CASKVAGKGSPLHF.